This passage covers 32 T cell receptor beta chains from one sample sequenced in a study of beta chain features in type 1 diabetes (dated by TCRdb to 2017 to 2018). General study outcomes and caveats: A moderate but significant shortening of TCRB CDR3 length was observed in type 1 diabetes patients in all four CD4+ subsets.

Libraries were built with the immunoSEQ multiplex PCR assay. The entire isolated RNA was reverse transcribed using the High Capacity cDNA Reverse Transcription Kit, and thus expressed TCRB transcripts were sequenced. TCRdb mirrors the immuneACCESS table, restricted to in-frame sequences. Some clones are absent from its copies; in checked studies, under half trace to an unresolved V gene, and the reason for the others is unknown. The sample table holds roughly 130,000 clones, of which around 15% were seen once. Jointly, the top ten make up approximately 2.3% of the sample. Which antigens these TCRs recognize remains unknown. Sample: central memory CD4+ T cells from blood. All receptors derive from a man in his thirties or forties with type 1 diabetes.

The rearrangement joins TRBV19 to TRBJ2-7; tentatively, D is TRBD2 (5 bases). The CDR3 has 13 amino acids. Germline V gene lookup returns CDR1 LNHDA and CDR2 SQIVND (reference sequence). V lost 3 bases and J lost 6, with 12 bases in between. The DNA of the CDR3 is TGTGCCAGTAGTATGGGTCTAGCCAGCGAGCAGTACTTC. Amino acids: CASSMGLASEQYF.

This clone was seen more than once but under ten times. The rearrangement uses TRBV7-2 and TRBJ1-1, with 8 bases that match TRBD1. In germline, CDR1 is SGHTA, CDR2 FQGNSA. The junction had 5 bases not matched to a gene; V was cut back by 4 bases and J by 1 base. This CDR3 is 15 amino acids long. Here the CDR3 DNA reads TGTGCCAGCAGCTACCACAGGGGGGAGAACACTGAAGCTTTCTTT. Translation: CASSYHRGENTEAFF.

The genes are TRBV9 and TRBJ1-6; no firm D call. Germline values: CDR1 SGDLS, CDR2 YYNGEE. V was trimmed by 0 bases and J by 9 bases, leaving 13 bases between them. This CDR3 contains 15 residues. The DNA of the CDR3 is TGTGCCAGCAGCGTAGGATTTAGTGTTATTTCACCCCTCCACTTT. Amino acids: CASSVGFSVISPLHF. Variable domain in full (rest from reference TRBV9 and TRBJ1-6): DSGVTQTPKHLITATGQRVTLRCSPRSGDLSVYWYQQSLDQGLQFLIQYYNGEERAKGNILERFSAQQFPDLHSELNLSSLELGDSALYFCASSVGFSVISPLHFGNGTRLTVT.

This clone was picked up a small number of times. The V gene is TRBV5-8, the J gene TRBJ2-2; TRBD1 might be the D (5 bases). Germline CDR1 SGHTS, CDR2 YDEGEE. This CDR3 is built from 16 residues. The V end lost 2 bases, the J end lost 4 bases, and 15 bases lay between the germline ends. CDR3 coding DNA: TGTGCCAGCAGCTTCCGTCCAAACAGGCCCACCGGGGAGCTGTTTTTT. Translating it yields CASSFRPNRPTGELFF.

The V and J genes are TRBV13 and TRBJ2-1; unclear D gene. CDR3 size: 18 residues. The V end was cut by 5 bases, the J end by 3 bases, with 23 bases between. In germline, CDR1 is PRHDT, CDR2 FYEKMQ (reference sequence). The CDR3 spells CASSLDPTEIPIYNEQFF. CDR3 nucleotide sequence: TGTGCCAGCAGCCTAGACCCAACAGAGATCCCAATCTACAATGAGCAGTTCTTC.

This clone was counted a few times. This chain joins TRBV11-3 and TRBJ2-1; 8 bases map to TRBD2. The germline V gene encodes CDR1 SGHNT and CDR2 YENEEA. The junction had 6 bases not matched to a gene; V was cut back by 3 bases and J by 8 bases. The CDR3 covers 14 residues. CDR3 sequence reads: CASSFGLAGDEQFF. CDR3 in DNA: TGTGCCAGCAGCTTCGGACTAGCCGGGGATGAGCAGTTCTTC.

This clone was detected a few times. The chain's CDR3 is CASSVEPGVYGYTF. CDR3 coding DNA: TGTGCCAGCAGCGTAGAACCGGGAGTCTATGGCTACACCTTC. The genes are TRBV9 and TRBJ1-2; D is unclear. Germline V lookup: CDR1 SGDLS, CDR2 YYNGEE. Trimming took 0 bases from V and 4 from J, leaving 10 bases between them. This CDR3 has 14 amino acids.

This clone showed up many times. The genes are TRBV19 and TRBJ2-1; D may be TRBD2 (7 bases). The CDR3 spans 17 residues. V was cut by 7 bases and J by 3 bases, with 22 bases left in between. Germline CDR1 LNHDA, CDR2 SQIVND (reference sequence). CDR3 sequence (DNA): TGTGCCAGTACTGGAAGGACTCGGGGGGCGTTCTACAATGAGCAGTTCTTC. This encodes CASTGRTRGAFYNEQFF.

The V gene is TRBV9, the J gene TRBJ1-1; D is unclear. The CDR3 covers 14 residues. Trimming cost V 0 bases and J 3 bases, with 9 bases left between them. Germline CDR1 and CDR2: SGDLS and YYNGEE. CDR3 amino acids: CASSVGVDHTEAFF. CDR3 bases: TGTGCCAGCAGCGTAGGGGTTGACCACACTGAAGCTTTCTTT.

This clone showed up just a few times. The rearrangement links TRBV28 to TRBJ1-6; D unclear. Germline CDR1 MDHEN, CDR2 SYDVKM. The CDR3 sequence is 14 residues long. Trimming removed 3 bases from V and 5 bases from J, with 8 bases in between. CDR3 sequence (DNA): TGTGCCAGCAGTTTTGCAAGGGATAATTCACCCCTCCACTTT. Amino acids: CASSFARDNSPLHF.

This clone was seen a few times. The chain links TRBV4-3 to TRBJ2-1; TRBD2 might be the D (7 bases). This CDR3 comprises 14 residues. From germline, CDR1 is LGHNA and CDR2 YSLEER. Trimming pared 5 bases from V and 7 bases from J, leaving 15 bases between. The CDR3 DNA follows: TGCGCCAGCAGCAAGGGGGAGGGAGTGAATGAGCAGTTCTTC. Amino acid sequence: CASSKGEGVNEQFF.

The rearrangement links TRBV9 to TRBJ2-7; tentative D call: TRBD1 (5 bases). Looked up from germline, CDR1 is SGDLS and CDR2 is YYNGEE. V lost 0 bases, J lost 5 bases, and 9 bases lay in between. The CDR3 has 13 amino acids. The CDR3 nucleotides are TGTGCCAGCAGCGTAGCCCAGGGCGACGAGCAGTACTTC. Residues: CASSVAQGDEQYF.

The V gene is TRBV29-1, the J gene TRBJ1-1, with D tentatively TRBD1 (5 bases). Per the germline V gene, CDR1 is SQVTM and CDR2 is ANQGSEA. CDR3 size: 12 residues. Between the trimmed V and J ends, which lost 6 bases and 0 bases, there was a span of 8 bases. The chain's CDR3 is CSVTVMNTEAFF. The DNA for the CDR3 is TGCAGCGTGACAGTAATGAACACTGAAGCTTTCTTT.

This rearrangement joins TRBV30 to TRBJ2-1; the D gene could be TRBD1 or TRBD2 (5 bases each). Trimming left V 3 bases short and J 6 bases short, with 18 bases between. The CDR3 covers 15 residues. Germline V gene data show CDR1 as GTSNPN and CDR2 as SVGIG (reference sequence). The DNA of the CDR3 is TGTGCCTGGAGAGGAGAGGGGTCCCAGGGCAATGAGCAGTTCTTC. Its protein product is CAWRGEGSQGNEQFF. Using reference TRBV30 and TRBJ2-1 for the parts outside the CDR3, the full variable domain is SQTIHQWPATLVQPVGSPLSLECTVEGTSNPNLYWYRQAAGRGLQLLFYSVGIGQISSEVPQNLSASRPQDRQFILSSKKLLLSDSGFYLCAWRGEGSQGNEQFFGPGTRLTVL.

This clone appeared a few times. This chain connects TRBV7-9 to TRBJ1-1; weak D call: TRBD1 (6 bases). Trimming pared 5 bases from V and 8 bases from J, leaving 15 bases between. The CDR3 has 13 amino acids. Germline V gene data show CDR1 as SEHNR and CDR2 as FQNEAQ (reference sequence). The CDR3 DNA reads TGTGCCAGCAGCCTAAACAGGGAGGAGGAAGCTTTCTTT. It is translated as CASSLNREEEAFF.

The genes are TRBV19 and TRBJ2-2; tentatively, D is TRBD1 (5 bases). This CDR3 has 13 residues. CDR1 LNHDA and CDR2 SQIVND come from the germline V gene (reference sequence). The V end was cut by 6 bases, the J end by 6 bases, with 11 bases between. CDR3 sequence (DNA): TGTGCCAGTAGAGGGGAACTCGCCGGGGAGCTGTTTTTT. Translated, it gives CASRGELAGELFF.

The sample holds many counts of this clone. The chain combines TRBV7-2 with TRBJ2-3; no firm D call. Germline V gene data show CDR1 as SGHTA and CDR2 as FQGNSA. Trimming pared 5 bases from V and 3 bases from J, leaving 9 bases between. The CDR3 loop spans 13 amino acids. CDR3 region: CASSPSVTDTQYF. The CDR3 nucleotides read TGTGCCAGCAGCCCCTCCGTTACAGATACGCAGTATTTT.

There are a few counts of this clone. The rearrangement uses TRBV11-3 and TRBJ2-7; D not certain. The V gene lost 3 bases and the J gene lost 1 base, with 7 bases spanning the gap. CDR1 SGHNT and CDR2 YENEEA come from the germline V gene. The CDR3 runs 13 residues. The CDR3 DNA reads TGTGCCAGCAGCTTTCGGTTTTCCTACGAGCAGTACTTC. Translation gives CASSFRFSYEQYF.

This clone was recorded a few times. The gene calls are TRBV5-4 and TRBJ2-1; D gene uncertain. Germline V gene data show CDR1 as SGHNT and CDR2 as YYREEE (reference sequence). The CDR3 covers 16 residues. Trimming took 0 bases from V and 0 from J, leaving 10 bases between them. The CDR3 loop reads CASSLDGQSSYNEQFF. CDR3 nucleotides: TGTGCCAGCAGCTTGGACGGGCAGAGCTCCTACAATGAGCAGTTCTTC. The full variable domain, its missing parts supplied by reference TRBV5-4 and TRBJ2-1, is ETGVTQSPTHLIKTRGQQVTLRCSSQSGHNTVSWYQQALGQGPQFIFQYYREEENGRGNFPPRFSGLQFPNYSSELNVNALELDDSALYLCASSLDGQSSYNEQFFGPGTRLTVL.

This clone has just a few counts. V usage is TRBV9 and J usage is TRBJ2-2; the match to TRBD2 covers 12 bases. V was clipped by 3 bases and J by 1 base; unmatched bases: 13. The germline V gene encodes CDR1 SGDLS and CDR2 YYNGEE. The CDR3 consists of 20 residues. CDR3 amino acids: CASSASGLAGLVVNTGELFF. The CDR3 DNA sequence: TGTGCCAGCAGCGCCAGCGGACTAGCGGGACTTGTCGTGAACACCGGGGAGCTGTTTTTT.

This clone was observed a few times. CDR3 in DNA: TGCGCCAGCAGCGGCGAGACCCAGTACTTC. Protein: CASSGETQYF. The V and J genes are TRBV5-1 and TRBJ2-5, with unresolved D. Germline-derived CDR1 and CDR2 are SGHRS and YFSETQ. Deletions cut 4 bases from V and 5 bases from J, with 3 bases between. The CDR3 is made up of 10 amino acids.

The rearrangement links TRBV14 to TRBJ1-1, with D maybe TRBD1 (5 bases). The CDR3 spans 13 residues. The ends were cut back, 2 bases at V and 4 bases at J, with 8 bases in the middle. The germline V gene has CDR1 SGHDN and CDR2 FVKESK. The CDR3 DNA follows: TGTGCCAGCAGCCAATCGAGGGGCACTGAAGCTTTCTTT. This gives the protein CASSQSRGTEAFF.

This clone was seen a few times. The gene calls are TRBV5-1 and TRBJ2-1; 8 bases agree with TRBD2. Trimming removed 0 bases from V and 4 bases from J; junction bases left unmatched: 6. Germline V gene data show CDR1 as SGHRS and CDR2 as YFSETQ. CDR3 size: 16 residues. Here the CDR3 DNA reads TGCGCCAGCAGCTTGGAAACTAGCGGATATTACAATGAGCAGTTCTTC. Protein sequence: CASSLETSGYYNEQFF.

CDR3 amino acids: CASSSGTGAYNEQFF. The DNA of the CDR3 is TGTGCCAGCAGCTCCGGGACAGGGGCCTACAATGAGCAGTTCTTC. This rearrangement joins TRBV7-2 to TRBJ2-1, with 10 bases aligning to TRBD1. CDR1 SGHTA and CDR2 FQGNSA come from the germline V gene. There are 15 residues in the CDR3. Trimming cost V 4 bases and J 2 bases; bases outside gene matches: 2.

As to this clone: This likely stems from a read error, as it lies one base from a far larger clone. Distinct nucleotide sequences in the sample also encode this CDR3. This chain joins TRBV29-1 and TRBJ2-7; no clear D. The CDR3 sequence is 15 residues long. Per the germline V gene, CDR1 is SQVTM and CDR2 is ANQGSEA. Trimming took 6 bases from V and 0 from J, leaving 18 bases between them. The CDR3 is CSVPTIPRSSYEQYF. CDR3 DNA: TGCAGCGTGCCAACCATTCCCAGGAGCTCCTACGAGCAGTACTTC.

J is TRBJ1-6 and V is TRBV7-9; D is ambiguous. Germline CDR1 and CDR2: SEHNR and FQNEAQ (reference sequence). The CDR3 has 14 amino acids. The V end lost 0 bases, the J end lost 8 bases, and 8 bases lay between the germline ends. The DNA of the CDR3 is TGTGCCAGCAGCTTAGCGCTTTATTATTCACCCCTCCACTTT. Its protein is CASSLALYYSPLHF.

V gene TRBV5-4 combines with J gene TRBJ1-6; TRBD1 might be the D (6 bases). This CDR3 contains 15 residues. Trimming left V 4 bases short and J 7 bases short, with 15 bases between. Germline V gives CDR1 SGHNT, CDR2 YYREEE (reference sequence). The CDR3 DNA reads TGTGCCAGCAGCAGGGGGGAAGGGTCAAATTCACCCCTCCACTTT. Amino acid sequence: CASSRGEGSNSPLHF.

Only a few counts were recorded for this clone. The chain carries TRBV7-3 and TRBJ2-1; no clear D. Trimming cost V 8 bases and J 3 bases, with 11 bases left between them. The CDR3 spans 13 residues. Germline V gives CDR1 SGHTA, CDR2 FQGTGA. This chain's CDR3 is CASASDHYNEQFF. CDR3 sequence (DNA): TGTGCCAGCGCCAGCGATCACTACAATGAGCAGTTCTTC.

In its sample, this clone was seen a few times. This chain connects TRBV27 to TRBJ1-6; D might be TRBD1 (6 bases). There are 16 residues in the CDR3. The germline CDR1 and CDR2 sequences are MNHEY and SMNVEV (reference sequence). V was clipped by 5 bases and J by 14 bases, with 25 bases between them. The CDR3: CASSPTPGHVARALHF. DNA of the CDR3: TGTGCCAGCAGTCCGACCCCGGGACATGTGGCGAGGGCCCTCCACTTT.

The rearrangement joins TRBV19 to TRBJ2-4; D gene unclear. This CDR3 comprises 14 residues. V lost 4 bases to trimming and J lost 0 bases, with 7 bases between them. Germline loops: CDR1 LNHDA, CDR2 SQIVND (reference sequence). CDR3: CASSSHTAKNIQYF. For the CDR3, the DNA is TGTGCCAGTAGTAGCCATACAGCCAAAAACATTCAGTACTTC.

This clone was seen ten or more times. The genes are TRBV5-1 and TRBJ2-1, with D possibly being TRBD2 (5 bases). The CDR3 is 12 residues long. Germline V gene data show CDR1 as SGHRS and CDR2 as YFSETQ. V gave up 1 base and J gave up 8 bases, with 7 bases separating them. The CDR3 DNA sequence: TGCGCCAGCAGCTTGCCGAGGGATGAGCAGTTCTTC. It translates to CASSLPRDEQFF.

This clone was counted only a few times. Being one base from a much bigger clone, this may be a read error. The V call is TRBV5-4, the J call TRBJ1-1, with TRBD1 as a possible D gene (6 bases). The germline V gene encodes CDR1 SGHNT and CDR2 YYREEE (reference sequence). The CDR3 sequence is 15 residues long. Trimming took off 4 bases at V and 1 base at J, with 14 bases between the two ends. The CDR3: CASSVARGANTEAFF. CDR3 nucleotides: TGTGCCAGCAGCGTGGCGCGGGGGGCGAACACTGAAGCTTTCTTT.